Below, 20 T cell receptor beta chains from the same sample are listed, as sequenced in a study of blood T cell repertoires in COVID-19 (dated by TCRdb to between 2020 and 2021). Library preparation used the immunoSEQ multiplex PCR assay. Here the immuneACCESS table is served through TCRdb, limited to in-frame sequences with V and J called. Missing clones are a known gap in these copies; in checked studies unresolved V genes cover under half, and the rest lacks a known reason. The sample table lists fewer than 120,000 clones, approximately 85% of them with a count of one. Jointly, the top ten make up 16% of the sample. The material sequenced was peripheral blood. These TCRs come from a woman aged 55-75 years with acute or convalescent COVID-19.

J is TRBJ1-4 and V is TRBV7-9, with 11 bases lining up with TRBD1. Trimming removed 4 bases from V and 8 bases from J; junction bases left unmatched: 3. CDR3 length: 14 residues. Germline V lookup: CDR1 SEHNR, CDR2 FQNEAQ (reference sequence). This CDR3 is CASSWGQGGEKLFF. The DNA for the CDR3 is TGTGCCAGCAGCTGGGGACAGGGGGGAGAAAAACTGTTTTTT.

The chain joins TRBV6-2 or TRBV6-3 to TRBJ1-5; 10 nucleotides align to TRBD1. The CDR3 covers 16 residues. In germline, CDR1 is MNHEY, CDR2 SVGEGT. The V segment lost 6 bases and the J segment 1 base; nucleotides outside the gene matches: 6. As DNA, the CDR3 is TGTGCCAGCAGCCCGACAGGGGGCGCGAGCAATCAGCCCCAGCATTTT. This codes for CASSPTGGASNQPQHF.

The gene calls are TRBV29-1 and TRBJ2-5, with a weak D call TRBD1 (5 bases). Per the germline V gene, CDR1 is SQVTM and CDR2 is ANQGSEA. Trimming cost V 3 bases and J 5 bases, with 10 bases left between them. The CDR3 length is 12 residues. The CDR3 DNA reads TGCAGCGTTGAGGGCAAGGGGGAGACCCAGTACTTC. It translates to CSVEGKGETQYF.

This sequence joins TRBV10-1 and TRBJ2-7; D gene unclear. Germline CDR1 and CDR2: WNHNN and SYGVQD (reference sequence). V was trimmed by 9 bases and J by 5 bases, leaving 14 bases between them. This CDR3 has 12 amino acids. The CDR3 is CASTRLPHEQYF. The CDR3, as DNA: TGCGCCAGTACCCGACTCCCTCACGAGCAGTACTTC.

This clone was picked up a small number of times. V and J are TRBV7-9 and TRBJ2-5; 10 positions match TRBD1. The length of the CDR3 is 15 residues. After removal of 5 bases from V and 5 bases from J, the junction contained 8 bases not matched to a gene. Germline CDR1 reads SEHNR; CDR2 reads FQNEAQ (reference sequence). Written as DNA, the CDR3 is TGTGCCAGCAGCAATCCGGGACAGGGGTCGGAGACCCAGTACTTC. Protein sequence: CASSNPGQGSETQYF.

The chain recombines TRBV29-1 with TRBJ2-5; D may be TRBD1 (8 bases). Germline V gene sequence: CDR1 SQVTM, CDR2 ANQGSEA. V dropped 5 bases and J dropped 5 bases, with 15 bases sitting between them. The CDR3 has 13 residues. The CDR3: CSVRTGGDETQYF. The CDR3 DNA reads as TGCAGCGTTAGAACAGGGGGGGACGAGACCCAGTACTTC.

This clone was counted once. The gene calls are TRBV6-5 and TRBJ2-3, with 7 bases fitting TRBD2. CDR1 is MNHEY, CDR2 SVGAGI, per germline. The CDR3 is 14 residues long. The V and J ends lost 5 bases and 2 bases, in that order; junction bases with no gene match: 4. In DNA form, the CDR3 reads TGTGCCAGCAGTCTGGGACTATTCACAGATACGCAGTATTTT. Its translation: CASSLGLFTDTQYF.

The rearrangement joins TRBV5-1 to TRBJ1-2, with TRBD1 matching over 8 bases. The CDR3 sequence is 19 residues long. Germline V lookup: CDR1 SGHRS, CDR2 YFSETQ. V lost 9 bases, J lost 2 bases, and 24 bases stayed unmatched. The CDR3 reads CAMGGSGRGGTGKNYGYTF. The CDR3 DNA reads TGCGCCATGGGGGGAAGCGGGCGGGGCGGGACAGGAAAAAACTATGGCTACACCTTC.

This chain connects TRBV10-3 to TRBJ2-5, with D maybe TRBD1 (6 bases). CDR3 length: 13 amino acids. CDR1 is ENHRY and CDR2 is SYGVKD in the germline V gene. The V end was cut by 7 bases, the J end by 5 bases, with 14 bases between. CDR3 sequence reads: CAITEGRGETQYF. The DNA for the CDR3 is TGTGCCATCACTGAAGGCAGGGGTGAGACCCAGTACTTC.

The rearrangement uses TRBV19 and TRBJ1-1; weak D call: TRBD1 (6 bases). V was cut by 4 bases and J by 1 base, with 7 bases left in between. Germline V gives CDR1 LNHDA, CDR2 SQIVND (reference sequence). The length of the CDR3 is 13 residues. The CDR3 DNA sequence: TGTGCCAGTAGTACACAGGGGAACACTGAAGCTTTCTTT. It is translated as CASSTQGNTEAFF.

The CDR3 nucleotides read TGCGCCAGCAGCCAAGCAGGGGGCGGTGAAAAACTGTTTTTT. Its protein is CASSQAGGGEKLFF. The chain carries TRBV4-1 and TRBJ1-4; 8 nucleotides align to TRBD1. The CDR3 has 14 amino acids. Losses at the gene ends were 1 base for V and 7 bases for J; bases not matched to a gene: 2. The germline gives CDR1 MGHRA, CDR2 YSYEKL.

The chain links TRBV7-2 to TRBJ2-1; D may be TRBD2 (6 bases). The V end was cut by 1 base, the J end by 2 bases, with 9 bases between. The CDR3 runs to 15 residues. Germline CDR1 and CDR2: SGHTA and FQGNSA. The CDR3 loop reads CASSLVGGTYNEQFF. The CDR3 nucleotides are TGTGCCAGCAGCTTAGTGGGGGGAACCTACAATGAGCAGTTCTTC.

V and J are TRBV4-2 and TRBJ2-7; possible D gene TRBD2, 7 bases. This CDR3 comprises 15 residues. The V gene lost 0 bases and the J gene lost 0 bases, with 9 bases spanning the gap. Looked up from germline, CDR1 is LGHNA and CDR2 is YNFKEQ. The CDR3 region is CASSQEAGASYEQYF. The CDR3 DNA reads TGTGCCAGCAGCCAAGAGGCGGGGGCCTCCTACGAGCAGTACTTC.

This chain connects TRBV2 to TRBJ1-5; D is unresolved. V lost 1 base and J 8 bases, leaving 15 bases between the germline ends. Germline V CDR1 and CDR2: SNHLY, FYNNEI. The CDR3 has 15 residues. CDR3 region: CASSEGGAEWEPQHF. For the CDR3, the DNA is TGTGCCAGCAGTGAAGGCGGCGCAGAGTGGGAGCCCCAGCATTTT.

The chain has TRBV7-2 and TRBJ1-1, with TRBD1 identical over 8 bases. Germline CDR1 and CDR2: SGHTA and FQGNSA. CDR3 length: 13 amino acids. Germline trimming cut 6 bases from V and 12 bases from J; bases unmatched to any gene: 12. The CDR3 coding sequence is TGTGCCAGCAGACTGGACAGGGAAATACAAACTTTCTTT. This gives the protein CASRLDREIQTFF.

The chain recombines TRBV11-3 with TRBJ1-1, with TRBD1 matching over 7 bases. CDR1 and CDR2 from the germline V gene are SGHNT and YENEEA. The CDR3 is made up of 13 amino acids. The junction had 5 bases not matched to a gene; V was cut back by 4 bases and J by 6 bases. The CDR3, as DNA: TGTGCCAGCAGCTCCACAGGGGTGGCTGAAGCTTTCTTT. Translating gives CASSSTGVAEAFF.

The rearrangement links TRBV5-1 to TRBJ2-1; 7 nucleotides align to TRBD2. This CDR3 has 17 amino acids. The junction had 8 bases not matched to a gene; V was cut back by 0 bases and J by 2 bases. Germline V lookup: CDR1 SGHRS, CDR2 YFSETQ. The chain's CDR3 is CASSLASGAGAYNEQFF. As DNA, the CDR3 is TGCGCCAGCAGCTTGGCGTCGGGTGCGGGGGCCTACAATGAGCAGTTCTTC.

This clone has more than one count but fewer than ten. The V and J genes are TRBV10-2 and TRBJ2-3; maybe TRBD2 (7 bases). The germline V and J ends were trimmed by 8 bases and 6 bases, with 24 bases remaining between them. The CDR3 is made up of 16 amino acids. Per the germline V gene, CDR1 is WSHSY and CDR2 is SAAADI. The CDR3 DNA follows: TGCGCCAGCGCGTACTCCGCGGGGGCCGCGGCGGATACGCAGTATTTT. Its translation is CASAYSAGAAADTQYF.

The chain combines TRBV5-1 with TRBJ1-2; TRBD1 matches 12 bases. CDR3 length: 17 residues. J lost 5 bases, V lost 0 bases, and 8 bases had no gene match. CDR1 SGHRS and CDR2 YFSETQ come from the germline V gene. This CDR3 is CASSLGPPGQGAYGYTF. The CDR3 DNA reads TGCGCCAGCAGCTTGGGCCCTCCGGGACAGGGGGCTTATGGCTACACCTTC. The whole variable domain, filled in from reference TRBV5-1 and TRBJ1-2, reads KAGVTQTPRYLIKTRGQQVTLSCSPISGHRSVSWYQQTPGQGLQFLFEYFSETQRNKGNFPGRFSGRQFSNSRSEMNVSTLELGDSALYLCASSLGPPGQGAYGYTFGSGTRLTVV.

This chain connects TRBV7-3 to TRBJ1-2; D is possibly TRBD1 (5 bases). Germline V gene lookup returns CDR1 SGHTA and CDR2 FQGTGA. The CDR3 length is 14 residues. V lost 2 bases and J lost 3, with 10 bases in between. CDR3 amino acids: CASSLLVRDYGYTF. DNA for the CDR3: TGTGCCAGCAGCTTACTCGTCAGGGACTATGGCTACACCTTC. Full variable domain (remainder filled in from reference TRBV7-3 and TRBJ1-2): GAGVSQTPSNKVTEKGKYVELRCDPISGHTALYWYRQSLGQGPEFLIYFQGTGAADDSGLPNDRFFAVRPEGSVSTLKIQRTERGDSAVYLCASSLLVRDYGYTFGSGTRLTVV.